This TCR beta chain was obtained from a study of cytomegalovirus exposure and HLA in healthy donors. General study points: A later analysis reported that several of the most significant clusters appeared to be linked to common viral pathogens, among them Epstein-Barr virus.

For this clone: Its antigen is unknown.

From germline, CDR1 is SNHLY and CDR2 FYNNEI. The length of the CDR3 is 13 residues. V lost 4 bases to trimming and J lost 8 bases, with 9 bases between them. The primer mix had 60 Vbeta and 13 Jbeta primers. Per the authors' pipeline: In a later analysis, 75 million to 95 million unique TCR beta chains included roughly 11 million shared by two or more donors. Clones were read by immunoSEQ multiplex PCR, and TCRdb kept only the in-frame ones, dropping some. For V, J and clone size, that table is used; D and trimming come from the DNA. Of about 180,000 clones in the sample, roughly three quarters are singletons; the top ten hold 2% to 3%.

The sample taken for sequencing was PBMCs. This chain joins TRBV2 and TRBJ1-6; D gene ambiguous. This sequence originates from a woman in her 30s in good health and CMV-seropositive. The CDR3 DNA is TGTGCCAGCAGTGCTGAGGAAGATTCACCCCTCCACTTT. The encoded protein is CASSAEEDSPLHF.